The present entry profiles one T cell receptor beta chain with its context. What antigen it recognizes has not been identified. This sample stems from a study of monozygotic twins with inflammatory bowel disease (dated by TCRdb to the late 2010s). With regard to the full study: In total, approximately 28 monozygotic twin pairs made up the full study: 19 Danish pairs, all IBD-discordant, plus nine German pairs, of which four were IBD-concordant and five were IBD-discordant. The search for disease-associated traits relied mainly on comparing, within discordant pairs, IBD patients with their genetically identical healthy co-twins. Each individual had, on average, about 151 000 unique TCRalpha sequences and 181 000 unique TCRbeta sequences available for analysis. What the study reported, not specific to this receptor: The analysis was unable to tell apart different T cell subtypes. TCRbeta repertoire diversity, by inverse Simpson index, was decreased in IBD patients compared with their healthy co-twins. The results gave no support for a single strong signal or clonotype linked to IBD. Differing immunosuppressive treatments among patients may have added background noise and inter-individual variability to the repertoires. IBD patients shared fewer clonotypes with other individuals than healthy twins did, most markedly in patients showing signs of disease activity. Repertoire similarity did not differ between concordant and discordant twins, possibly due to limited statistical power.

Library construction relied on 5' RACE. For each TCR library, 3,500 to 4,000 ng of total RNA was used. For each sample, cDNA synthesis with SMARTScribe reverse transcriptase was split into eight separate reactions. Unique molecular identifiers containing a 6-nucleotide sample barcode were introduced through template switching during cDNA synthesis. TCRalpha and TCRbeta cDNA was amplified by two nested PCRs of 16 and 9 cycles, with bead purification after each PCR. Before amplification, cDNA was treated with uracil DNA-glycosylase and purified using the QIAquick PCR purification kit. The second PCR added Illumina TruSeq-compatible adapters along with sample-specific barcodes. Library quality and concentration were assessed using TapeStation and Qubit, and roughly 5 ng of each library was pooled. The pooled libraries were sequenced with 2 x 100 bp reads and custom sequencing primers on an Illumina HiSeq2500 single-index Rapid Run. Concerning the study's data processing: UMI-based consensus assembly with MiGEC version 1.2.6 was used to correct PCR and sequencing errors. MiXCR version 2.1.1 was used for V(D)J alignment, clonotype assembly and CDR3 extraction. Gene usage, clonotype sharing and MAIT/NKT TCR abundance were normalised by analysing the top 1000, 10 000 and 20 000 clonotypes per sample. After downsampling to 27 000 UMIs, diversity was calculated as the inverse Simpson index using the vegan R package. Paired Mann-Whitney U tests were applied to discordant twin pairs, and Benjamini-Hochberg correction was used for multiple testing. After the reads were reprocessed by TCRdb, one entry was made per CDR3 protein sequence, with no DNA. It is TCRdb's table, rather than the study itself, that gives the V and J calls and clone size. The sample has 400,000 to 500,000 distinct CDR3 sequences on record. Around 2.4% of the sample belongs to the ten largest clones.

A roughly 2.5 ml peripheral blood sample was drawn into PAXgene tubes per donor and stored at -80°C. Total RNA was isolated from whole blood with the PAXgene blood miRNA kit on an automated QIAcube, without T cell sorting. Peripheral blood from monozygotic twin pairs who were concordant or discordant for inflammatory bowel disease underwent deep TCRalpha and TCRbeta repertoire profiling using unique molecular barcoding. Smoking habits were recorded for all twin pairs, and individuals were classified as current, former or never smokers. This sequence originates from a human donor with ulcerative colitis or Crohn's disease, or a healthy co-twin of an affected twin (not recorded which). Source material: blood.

The CDR3 region reads CASSYRQGRTDTQYF. Recombination joined TRBV6-5 with TRBJ2-3; TCRdb returns TRBD1, unconfirmable since there is no DNA. From cysteine to phenylalanine, the CDR3 is 15 amino acids long. No DNA is recorded. CDR1 MNHEY and CDR2 SVGAGI are derived from the germline V gene.